This T cell receptor (beta chain) was sequenced during a study of blood T cell repertoires in COVID-19. Overall study: Researchers got acute and convalescent COVID-19 samples from the United States, Italy and Spain. T cells, B-cell-depleted T cells, or PBMCs provided the cDNA or gDNA that served as material.

This clone was observed a few times. Germline loops: CDR1 KGHSH, CDR2 LQKENI. V lost 2 bases and J lost 5, with 12 bases in between. This CDR3 is built from 15 residues. Authors' data handling: Reference gene primer amplification gave nucleated cell count estimates. This table comes from immunoSEQ multiplex PCR, and its TCRdb copy is limited to in-frame clones, with some not included. V and J calls and clone size are copied from that table; D and trimming were computed from the DNA. This sample carries about 220,000 clones, over 70% of them seen once, and the ten largest clones take 7.2%. The clonotype comes from a woman between 65 and 79 years old with acute or convalescent COVID-19. This sequence joins TRBV18 and TRBJ2-2, with unresolved D. Sequencing was performed on peripheral blood. CDR3 loop: CASSPEATRTGELFF. CDR3 coding DNA: TGTGCCAGCTCACCAGAGGCCACTCGAACCGGGGAGCTGTTTTTT. Based on the CDR3 plus reference TRBV18 and TRBJ2-2, the full variable domain is NAGVMQNPRHLVRRRGQEARLRCSPMKGHSHVYWYRQLPEEGLKFMVYLQKENIIDESGMPKERFSAEFPKEGPSILRIQQVVRGDSAAYFCASSPEATRTGELFFGEGSRLTVL.